The clone carrying this T cell receptor (beta chain) occurred once. The junction had 9 bases not matched to a gene; V was cut back by 1 base and J by 4 bases. The CDR3 covers 17 residues. Germline values: CDR1 LNHNV, CDR2 YYDKDF (reference sequence). This entry belongs to a study of blood T cell repertoires in COVID-19. Study details: Samples representing acute and convalescent COVID-19 were sourced from the United States, Italy and Spain. The analysed material was cDNA or gDNA that came from T cells, B-cell-depleted T cells, or PBMCs.

Original analysis: Estimation of nucleated cell counts was performed using reference gene primer amplification. Assay used: immunoSEQ multiplex PCR; TCRdb lists only in-frame clones, some missing. D and trimming were read from the DNA, whereas the V and J calls and clone size are those reported in that table. This sample has 140,000 to 150,000 clones, with around 91% found just once. The source is a woman aged 55 to 70 with active COVID-19. This sequence joins TRBV15 and TRBJ2-3; 9 positions agree with TRBD2. Input material: peripheral blood. CDR3 nucleotide sequence: TGTGCCACCAGCAGAGGGCCTAGCGGGACCCTACCAGATACGCAGTATTTT. It encodes CATSRGPSGTLPDTQYF.